This record looks at one TCR beta chain sequence and its context. Its antigen is unknown. A read error may be the cause here, since a much bigger clone is one base away. This record belongs to a study of metastatic and nonmetastatic thyroid tumors. About the study: From malignant and benign thyroid patients, repertoires in blood and in tumor or nodule tissue were compared.

Thyroid surgery took place with no prior treatment in any patient. Authors' processing steps: CDR3 was compared across clinicopathological groups, and the resulting differences were used to build a distant-metastasis classifier for papillary thyroid cancer. TCRdb reassembled clones from the PCR reads with MiXCR. These V and J calls derive from TCRdb rather than the authors' analysis. The table lists about 12,000 clones, around a third of them singletons, with roughly 11% in the top ten. Study-level points and caveats: Benign nodules were reported to have significantly lower TCR beta diversity than malignant thyroid tumors, in blood and tumor.

Sequencing was performed on tumor tissue. This receptor was taken from a female donor with papillary thyroid cancer or a benign thyroid nodule (not recorded which). Some clones in this sample may be carry-over from other donors' samples.

CDR3 coding DNA: TGTGCCAGCAGCCCAGGACTAGCGAGGACCCAGTACTTC. It is translated as CASSPGLARTQYF. The chain combines TRBV3-1 with TRBJ2-5, with 9 bases identical to TRBD2. J gave up 7 bases and V 4 bases, and 4 bases lay outside the gene matches. The germline gives CDR1 LGHDT, CDR2 YNNKEL (reference sequence). The CDR3 sequence is 13 residues long.